This T cell receptor (beta chain) was sequenced during a study of T cells in Graves' hyperthyroidism and ophthalmopathy. This clonotype occurred many times. A lack of ophthalmopathy progression within 18 months defined stable Graves' hyperthyroidism. TCR beta CDR3 regions were amplified from RNA. A first-round RT-PCR of the TCR CDR3 used the HTBI primer set. TCRdb independently ran MiXCR on the multiplex PCR reads; one entry per CDR3 protein. The profile shows about 580,000 distinct CDR3 sequences, 40% to 55% of them singletons. The sample comprised peripheral blood or thyroid tissue (not recorded which). The sequence came from a woman between 18 and 29 years old with Graves' hyperthyroidism.

The chain's CDR3 is CASSSPTGRGTEAFF. CDR3 nucleotides: TGTGCCAGCAGTTCCCCGACAGGGAGGGGCACTGAAGCTTTCTTT. This sequence joins TRBV28 and TRBJ1-1; TRBD1 matches at 7 bases. Germline values: CDR1 MDHEN, CDR2 SYDVKM. With V trimmed by 4 bases and J by 4 bases, 9 bases remained unmatched. This CDR3 is 15 amino acids long.